This T cell receptor beta chain appears in the sequencing data of a study of post-analysis software for immune sequencing data. The study's findings and limits: TRBV segments more frequent in patients than in controls numbered about 5 and included TRBV5-6, TRBV5-1 and TRBV20-1. Samples from a shared batch, those prepared together, strongly co-clustered by F measure.

cDNA libraries for TCR beta contained unique molecular identifiers. TCRdb re-analysed the PCR reads in MiXCR, keeping a single row per CDR3 protein. The sample yields approximately 350,000 distinct CDR3 sequences, roughly 38% seen once. This clonotype was observed a few times. Its antigen is still unknown. Germline loops: CDR1 LGHNA, CDR2 YSLEER. V lost 0 bases and J 4 bases, leaving 7 bases between the germline ends. This CDR3 contains 13 residues. This receptor was obtained from a girl aged 5-17 years with multiple sclerosis. This chain joins TRBV4-3 and TRBJ2-7; maybe TRBD2 (6 bases). The sample consisted of blood. The CDR3 is CASSQDGGYEQYF. Here the CDR3 DNA reads TGCGCCAGCAGCCAAGATGGGGGGTACGAGCAGTACTTC.